The present TCR beta chain was sequenced within a study of shared clonotypes between healthy human individuals. Study-level points and caveats: An effect of sequencing depth on clonotype sharing among donors was expected.

As concerns this clone: Its cognate antigen is unknown. A read error may produce the germline difference seen at one junction end.

This CDR3 contains 17 residues. The naive CD8 fraction comprised CD45RO-negative cells positively selected for CCR7 and excluded terminally differentiated effector memory CD45RA+ cells. TCRdb's table, derived via immunoSEQ multiplex PCR, lists solely in-frame clones and lacks some. The sample carries some 1,900,000 clones, less than 95% recorded once. The sequence came from a man aged 18 to 29 in good health. This chain uses TRBV23-1 with TRBJ2-7; tentatively, D is TRBD2 (6 bases). TRBV23-1 is classed as an ORF, of uncertain function. Input material: naive CD8+ T cells sorted from blood. The CDR3 DNA reads as TGCGCCAGCCGTCAGGGATTGCGGGAAAGATGGTCGGAGGAGCAGTACTTC. Translation gives CASRQGLRERWSEEQYF.